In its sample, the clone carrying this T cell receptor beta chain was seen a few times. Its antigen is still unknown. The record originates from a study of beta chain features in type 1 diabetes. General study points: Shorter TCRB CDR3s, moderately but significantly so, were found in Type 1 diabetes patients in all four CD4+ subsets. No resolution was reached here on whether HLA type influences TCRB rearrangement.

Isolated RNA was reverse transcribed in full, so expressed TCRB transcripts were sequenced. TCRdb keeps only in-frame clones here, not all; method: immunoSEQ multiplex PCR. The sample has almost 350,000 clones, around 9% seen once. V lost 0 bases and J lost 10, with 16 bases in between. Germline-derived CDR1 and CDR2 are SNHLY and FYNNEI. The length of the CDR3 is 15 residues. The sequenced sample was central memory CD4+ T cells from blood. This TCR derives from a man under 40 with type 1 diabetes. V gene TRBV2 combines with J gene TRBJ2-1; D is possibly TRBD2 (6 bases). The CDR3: CASSEALREGREQFF. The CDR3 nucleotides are TGTGCCAGCAGTGAAGCGCTTCGGGAAGGGAGGGAGCAGTTCTTC.